These 12 T cell receptor beta chains share one sample of origin, sequenced in a study of blood T cell repertoires in COVID-19. The method was immunoSEQ multiplex PCR; TCRdb's version includes in-frame clones alone and lacks a portion of them. The sample yields fewer than 350,000 clones, about 88% seen once. The sequencing sample was made of peripheral blood. Receptors were obtained from a woman in her 70s with COVID-19, enrolled during active disease.

This chain links TRBV7-2 with TRBJ1-2; a possible D gene is TRBD1 (6 bases). CDR3 length: 14 amino acids. Germline CDR1 SGHTA, CDR2 FQGNSA. Trimming took off 7 bases at V and 3 bases at J, with 15 bases between the two ends. The CDR3: CASTHGGLYYGYTF. CDR3 coding DNA: TGTGCCAGCACCCATGGGGGCCTATACTATGGCTACACCTTC.

V usage is TRBV6-2 or TRBV6-3 and J usage is TRBJ2-5; no reliable D call. The germline V and J ends were trimmed by 2 bases and 5 bases, with 12 bases remaining between them. CDR1 MNHEY and CDR2 SVGEGT come from the germline V gene. The CDR3 is 14 residues long. The CDR3 region has the DNA TGTGCCAGCAGTTACAGGCACCACGGGGAGACCCAGTACTTC. Translated: CASSYRHHGETQYF.

The V call is TRBV5-1, the J call TRBJ2-3, with 8 bases lining up with TRBD2. Trimming at V came to 2 bases and at J to 6 bases, leaving 8 bases not matched to a gene. CDR1 is SGHRS, CDR2 YFSETQ, per germline. There are 15 residues in the CDR3. CDR3 in DNA: TGCGCCAGCAGCTTTCAAACGGGGGGGCTTGATACGCAGTATTTT. This sequence encodes CASSFQTGGLDTQYF.

The CDR3 DNA sequence: TGTGCCAGCAGCCCCCAGTGGGGGGGAGGAGAGACCCAGTACTTC. Protein: CASSPQWGGGETQYF. The J gene is TRBJ2-5, the V gene TRBV2; 7 bases are a match to TRBD2. The V gene end was trimmed by 6 bases and the J gene end by 4 bases; junction bases not matched to a gene: 11. This CDR3 comprises 15 residues. Looked up from germline, CDR1 is SNHLY and CDR2 is FYNNEI.

The V and J genes are TRBV2 and TRBJ1-1; D gene uncertain. Looked up from germline, CDR1 is SNHLY and CDR2 is FYNNEI. V was pared by 10 bases and J by 2 bases, with 14 bases between. The CDR3 is 13 residues long. The CDR3 loop reads CATQEGSNTEAFF. CDR3 DNA sequence: TGTGCCACCCAGGAGGGCAGTAACACTGAAGCTTTCTTT.

This chain uses TRBV7-2 with TRBJ1-1; TRBD1 aligns across 8 bases. CDR3 length: 14 amino acids. The germline gives CDR1 SGHTA, CDR2 FQGNSA. V lost 3 bases and J lost 1; bases outside the gene matches: 1. CDR3 bases: TGTGCCAGCAGCTTTGGACAGGGGAACACTGAAGCTTTCTTT. It translates to CASSFGQGNTEAFF.

V usage is TRBV7-3 and J usage is TRBJ2-1, with a weak D call TRBD2 (5 bases). The V gene lost 5 bases and the J gene lost 5 bases, with 10 bases spanning the gap. Germline CDR1 is SGHTA and CDR2 is FQGTGA. CDR3 size: 13 residues. The CDR3 nucleotides read TGTGCCAGCAGCGAGGGCCCTAACAATGAGCAGTTCTTC. Translation: CASSEGPNNEQFF.

This clone was counted between two and nine times. The rearrangement links TRBV19 to TRBJ1-2; no clear D. V was trimmed by 6 bases and J by 3 bases, leaving 11 bases between them. The germline gives CDR1 LNHDA, CDR2 SQIVND (reference sequence). The CDR3 is 13 amino acids. For the CDR3, the DNA is TGTGCCAGTAGCCGGGAATTGTACTATGGCTACACCTTC. Amino acids: CASSRELYYGYTF.

The DNA of the CDR3 is TGTGCCAGCAGTTTCCAGGGGTCTAATGAAAAACTGTTTTTT. Translating it yields CASSFQGSNEKLFF. J is TRBJ1-4 and V is TRBV2; a weak D match, TRBD1 (6 bases). The CDR3 totals 14 residues. The V end lost 5 bases, the J end lost 3 bases, and 10 bases lay between the germline ends. The V gene's germline CDR1 is SNHLY and CDR2 FYNNEI.

The V and J genes are TRBV29-1 and TRBJ2-3; maybe TRBD1 (6 bases). CDR1 is SQVTM, CDR2 ANQGSEA, per germline. The CDR3 length is 14 residues. Trimming removed 3 bases at V and 1 base at J, with 11 bases between. CDR3 protein: CSVEQGHRTDTQYF. The CDR3 DNA reads as TGCAGCGTTGAGCAGGGGCACCGCACAGATACGCAGTATTTT.

This chain uses TRBV28 with TRBJ1-6; 8 positions match TRBD1. Germline CDR1 reads MDHEN; CDR2 reads SYDVKM. The ends lost 6 bases at V and 5 bases at J; junction bases unmatched: 9. This CDR3 spans 16 amino acids. The CDR3 DNA sequence: TGTGCCAGCAGACCCCAGGGGGCGGGCCATAATTCACCCCTCCACTTT. Translated, it gives CASRPQGAGHNSPLHF.

This clone has a handful of counts. This chain joins TRBV10-3 and TRBJ1-2, with 8 bases identical to TRBD1. The CDR3 is made up of 16 amino acids. The V segment lost 3 bases and the J segment 5 bases; nucleotides outside the gene matches: 11. The V gene's germline CDR1 is ENHRY and CDR2 SYGVKD. In DNA, the CDR3 is TGTGCCATCAGTGACCTCAGGCAGGGGGCTGGATATGGCTACACCTTC. Its protein product is CAISDLRQGAGYGYTF.